The text below deals with one T cell receptor (beta chain). Its specificity is not known. Cells sorted as Tregs were CD4+, CD25+ and CD127-/low. The V end was cut by 5 bases, the J end by 6 bases, with 10 bases between. The CDR3 covers 14 residues. Germline loops: CDR1 KGHDR, CDR2 SFDVKD. Constant-region reverse primers amplified full-length variable regions, followed by semi-nested Nested Universal Primer A PCR. A single record per CDR3 protein comes from TCRdb applying MiXCR to the 5' RACE reads. Among 50,000 to 65,000 distinct CDR3 sequences listed, about 20% were seen once. Study-level results: The TCR gene usage of tumor memory CD4+ T cells clustered together with blood and lymph node memory CD4+ cells and with lymph node naive CD4+ cells. Tumor Treg TCRs overlapped most with tumor naive CD4+ cells.

Sequenced input: tumor-infiltrating Tregs sorted from the breast tumor. The sequence came from a female donor with breast cancer. V gene TRBV24-1 combines with J gene TRBJ1-6; TRBD1 might be the D (6 bases). The CDR3 protein is CATSAGQCNSPLHF. The CDR3 DNA reads TGTGCCACCAGTGCAGGACAGTGTAATTCACCCCTCCACTTT.